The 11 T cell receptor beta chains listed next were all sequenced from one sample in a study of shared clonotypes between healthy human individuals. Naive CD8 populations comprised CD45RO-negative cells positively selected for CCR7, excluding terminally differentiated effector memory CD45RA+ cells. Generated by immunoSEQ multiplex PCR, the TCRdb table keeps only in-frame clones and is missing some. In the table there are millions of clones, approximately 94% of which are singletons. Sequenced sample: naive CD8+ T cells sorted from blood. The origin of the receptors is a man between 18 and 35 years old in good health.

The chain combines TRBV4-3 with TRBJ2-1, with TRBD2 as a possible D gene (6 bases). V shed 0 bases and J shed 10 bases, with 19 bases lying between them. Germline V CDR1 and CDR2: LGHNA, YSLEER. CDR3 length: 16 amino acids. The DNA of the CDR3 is TGCGCCAGCAGCCAAGATTTCGCTCAATGGGGAGGCGAGCAGTTCTTC. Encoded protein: CASSQDFAQWGGEQFF.

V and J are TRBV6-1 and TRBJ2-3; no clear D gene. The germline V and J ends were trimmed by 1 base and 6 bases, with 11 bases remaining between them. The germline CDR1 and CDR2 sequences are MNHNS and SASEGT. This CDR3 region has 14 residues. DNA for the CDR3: TGTGCCAGCAGTGAAGACTCGTCCAGGGATACGCAGTATTTT. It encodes CASSEDSSRDTQYF.

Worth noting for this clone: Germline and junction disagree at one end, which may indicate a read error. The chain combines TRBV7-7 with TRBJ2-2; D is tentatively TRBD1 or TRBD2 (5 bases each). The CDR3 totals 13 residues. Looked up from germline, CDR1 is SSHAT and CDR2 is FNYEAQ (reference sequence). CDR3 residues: CASSLVGDGELFF. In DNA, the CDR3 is TGTGCTAGCAGCTTAGTGGGGGACGGGGAGCTGTTTTTT.

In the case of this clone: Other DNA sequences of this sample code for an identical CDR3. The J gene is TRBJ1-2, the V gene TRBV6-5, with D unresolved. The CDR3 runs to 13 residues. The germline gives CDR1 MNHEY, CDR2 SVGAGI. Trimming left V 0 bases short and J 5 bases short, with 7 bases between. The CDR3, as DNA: TGTGCCAGCAGTTACTCGGAGGGATATGGCTACACCTTC. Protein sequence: CASSYSEGYGYTF.

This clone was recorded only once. CDR3: CASRLSRTGEGKNTEAFF. Here the CDR3 DNA reads TGTGCAAGTCGCTTATCTAGGACCGGCGAAGGTAAGAACACTGAAGCTTTCTTT. This chain joins TRBV12-2 and TRBJ1-1. TRBV12-2 is a listed pseudogene. The CDR3 runs 18 residues.

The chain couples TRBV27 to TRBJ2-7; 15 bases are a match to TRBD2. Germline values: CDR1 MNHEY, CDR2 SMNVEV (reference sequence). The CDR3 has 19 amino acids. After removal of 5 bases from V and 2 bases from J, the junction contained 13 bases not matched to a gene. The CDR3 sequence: CASSTSGLAGGNSPYEQYF. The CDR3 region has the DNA TGTGCCAGCAGTACCTCCGGACTAGCGGGAGGGAATAGTCCCTACGAGCAGTACTTC.

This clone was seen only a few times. Here the CDR3 reads CASSLVTGGNHYGYTF. As DNA, the CDR3 is TGTGCCAGCAGCTTGGTGACAGGGGGTAACCACTATGGCTACACCTTC. The chain uses TRBV5-6 and TRBJ1-2; TRBD1 matches at 9 bases. CDR3 length: 16 residues. V lost 0 bases and J lost 3; bases outside the gene matches: 6. Germline-derived CDR1 and CDR2 are SGHDT and YYEEEE.

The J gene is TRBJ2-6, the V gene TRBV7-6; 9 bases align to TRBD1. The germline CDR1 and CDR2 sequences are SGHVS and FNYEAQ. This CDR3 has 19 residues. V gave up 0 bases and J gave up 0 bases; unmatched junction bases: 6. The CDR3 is CASSLAGQGLPSGANVLTF. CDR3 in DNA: TGTGCCAGCAGCTTAGCGGGACAGGGCTTACCCTCTGGGGCCAACGTCCTGACTTTC.

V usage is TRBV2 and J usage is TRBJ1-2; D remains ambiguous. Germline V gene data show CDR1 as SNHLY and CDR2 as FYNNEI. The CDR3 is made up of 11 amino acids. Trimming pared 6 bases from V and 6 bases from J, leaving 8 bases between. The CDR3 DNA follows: TGTGCCAGCAGGACCACAGATGGCTACACCTTC. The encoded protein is CASRTTDGYTF.

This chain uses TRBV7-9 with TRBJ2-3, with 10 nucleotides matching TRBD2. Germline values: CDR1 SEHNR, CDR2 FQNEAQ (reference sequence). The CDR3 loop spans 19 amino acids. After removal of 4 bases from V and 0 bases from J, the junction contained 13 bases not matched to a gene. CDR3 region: CASSSLLAGDSPSTDTQYF. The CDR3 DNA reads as TGTGCCAGCAGCTCCCTTCTAGCGGGGGATTCTCCTAGCACAGATACGCAGTATTTT.

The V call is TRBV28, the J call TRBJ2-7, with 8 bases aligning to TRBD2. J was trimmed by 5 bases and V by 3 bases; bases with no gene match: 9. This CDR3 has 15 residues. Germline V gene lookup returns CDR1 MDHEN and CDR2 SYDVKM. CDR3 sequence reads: CASSFFGGGNDEQYF. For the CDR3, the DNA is TGTGCCAGCAGTTTCTTTGGCGGGGGGAACGACGAGCAGTACTTC.